This TCR beta chain was documented in a study of Graves' ophthalmopathy and Graves' hyperthyroidism. Study as a whole: Peripheral blood was collected at initial diagnosis, before any treatment.

TCR beta CDR3 amplification used RNA transcripts. The first-round RT-PCR employed HTBI primers together with the Qiagen OneStep RT-PCR kit. A multiplex PCR was then performed as the second round. TCRdb passed the multiplex PCR reads through MiXCR, listing each CDR3 protein once. This sample has approximately 640,000 distinct CDR3 sequences; approximately 39% occur once, and the top ten carry more than 2.5%. Exclusion covered patients with other autoimmune diseases or uncontrolled infections (as well as pregnancy or lactation). Study-level findings and limits: Forecasting of ophthalmopathy progression by the model achieved over 55% sensitivity and more than 72% specificity.

In the case of this clonotype: Antigen unknown.

Material for sequencing was peripheral blood. This clonotype was sampled from an adult man with Graves' ophthalmopathy.

The CDR3, as DNA: TGTGCCAGCGGGGACAGGGCGTTCGGTAATTCACCCCTCCACTTT. Its translation is CASGDRAFGNSPLHF. V usage is TRBV6-5 and J usage is TRBJ1-6, with 9 bases fitting TRBD1. J gave up 6 bases and V 8 bases, and 8 bases lay outside the gene matches. Germline-derived CDR1 and CDR2 are MNHEY and SVGAGI. The CDR3 spans 15 residues.